These 32 T cell receptor beta chains came from one sample sequenced in a study of blood T cell repertoires in COVID-19. Libraries were prepared by immunoSEQ multiplex PCR; TCRdb keeps only in-frame clonotypes and omits some of them. The sample has 300,000 to 400,000 clones; roughly 90% are singletons. The source material was PBMCs or T cells enriched from blood (not recorded which). Receptors were obtained from a man aged 60 to 69 who had recovered from COVID-19.

In nucleotides, the CDR3 is TGTGCCAGCAGCGTACAGGGTTGGGAGACCCAGTACTTC. Translated, it gives CASSVQGWETQYF. V is TRBV5-6 and J is TRBJ2-5, with TRBD1 as a possible D gene (6 bases). In germline, CDR1 is SGHDT, CDR2 YYEEEE. V lost 4 bases and J 5 bases, leaving 12 bases between the germline ends. The CDR3 runs 13 residues.

The rearrangement uses TRBV2 and TRBJ1-4; 9 bases line up with TRBD1. The V and J ends lost 5 bases and 6 bases, in that order; junction bases with no gene match: 7. In germline, CDR1 is SNHLY, CDR2 FYNNEI. The CDR3 runs to 15 residues. In DNA, the CDR3 is TGTGCCAGCAGTAAAACCGGGACAGGGCATGAAAAACTGTTTTTT. The encoded protein is CASSKTGTGHEKLFF. Variable domain in full (rest from reference TRBV2 and TRBJ1-4): EPEVTQTPSHQVTQMGQEVILRCVPISNHLYFYWYRQILGQKVEFLVSFYNNEISEKSEIFDDQFSVERPDGSNFTLKIRSTKLEDSAMYFCASSKTGTGHEKLFFGSGTQLSVL.

The chain joins TRBV2 to TRBJ1-2, with 7 bases that match TRBD1. The CDR3 is 14 amino acids. V lost 6 bases, J lost 2 bases, and 6 bases stayed unmatched. Germline CDR1 is SNHLY and CDR2 is FYNNEI. The CDR3 region is CASRLETGNYGYTF. CDR3 sequence (DNA): TGTGCCAGCAGACTCGAGACAGGGAACTATGGCTACACCTTC.

The count of this clone is one. This chain connects TRBV20-1 to TRBJ2-1; no clear D. This CDR3 comprises 11 residues. The germline gives CDR1 DFQATT, CDR2 SNEGSKA (reference sequence). With 3 bases removed from V and 7 bases from J, the gap between germline ends came to 7 bases. The CDR3, as DNA: TGCAGTGCTAGTAAACAAAATGAGCAGTTCTTC. This sequence encodes CSASKQNEQFF.

The CDR3: CASSQREESYNEQFF. The CDR3 DNA sequence: TGTGCCAGCAGCCAGCGAGAGGAATCCTACAATGAGCAGTTCTTC. The genes are TRBV4-2 and TRBJ2-1, with D hard to call. The V end was cut by 3 bases, the J end by 1 base, with 10 bases between. CDR1 and CDR2 from the germline V gene are LGHNA and YNFKEQ. The CDR3 loop spans 15 amino acids.

Here the CDR3 reads CASSISAGAELGHF. CDR3 DNA: TGTGCCAGTAGTATATCAGCAGGAGCGGAGTTGGGGCATTTT. The V gene is TRBV19, the J gene TRBJ1-5; D not certain. CDR1 is LNHDA and CDR2 is SQIVND in the germline V gene (reference sequence). The CDR3 sequence is 14 residues long. V was cut by 2 bases and J by 15 bases, with 20 bases left in between.

The V call is TRBV6-1, the J call TRBJ1-5, with D perhaps matching TRBD1 (5 bases). The CDR3 totals 14 residues. V lost 0 bases to trimming and J lost 6 bases, with 9 bases between them. In germline, CDR1 is MNHNS, CDR2 SASEGT. DNA of the CDR3: TGTGCCAGCAGTGAAGCGGCGGGGCCTCAGCCCCAGCATTTT. Its protein is CASSEAAGPQPQHF.

The chain employs TRBV18 and TRBJ1-2; the D is unclear. V was shortened by 1 base and J by 6 bases, with 9 bases between the two germline ends. The length of the CDR3 is 13 residues. Germline-derived CDR1 and CDR2 are KGHSH and LQKENI. CDR3 protein: CASSPRESDGYTF. The CDR3 bases are TGTGCCAGCTCACCACGGGAGAGCGATGGCTACACCTTC.

V usage is TRBV5-1 and J usage is TRBJ1-1; 7 bases are a match to TRBD1. The CDR3 is made up of 16 amino acids. Germline V gives CDR1 SGHRS, CDR2 YFSETQ. J gave up 1 base and V 3 bases, and 9 bases lay outside the gene matches. The CDR3 spells CASSSGRTGPNTEAFF. DNA for the CDR3: TGCGCCAGCAGCTCGGGACGGACAGGCCCGAACACTGAAGCTTTCTTT.

CDR3 nucleotide sequence: TGTGCCAGCAGCGTAGCTGGGGGACAGGGCCTAGACTATGGCTACACCTTC. Its translation: CASSVAGGQGLDYGYTF. The J gene is TRBJ1-2, the V gene TRBV9, with 9 bases that match TRBD1. V was pared by 0 bases and J by 3 bases, with 9 bases of the junction left unmatched. Germline CDR1 is SGDLS and CDR2 is YYNGEE. The CDR3 contains 17 residues.

The chain uses TRBV18 and TRBJ1-1; 8 nucleotides line up with TRBD1. Trimming at V came to 1 base and at J to 0 bases, leaving 10 bases not matched to a gene. Per germline, CDR1 KGHSH and CDR2 LQKENI. The CDR3 totals 18 residues. The CDR3 protein is CASSPLGQTGALNTEAFF. In DNA, the CDR3 is TGTGCCAGCTCACCACTCGGGCAGACAGGGGCCCTGAACACTGAAGCTTTCTTT.

This chain connects TRBV18 to TRBJ2-1; D unresolved. The CDR3 has 15 amino acids. Germline values: CDR1 KGHSH, CDR2 LQKENI. The V end lost 3 bases, the J end lost 4 bases, and 13 bases lay between the germline ends. As DNA, the CDR3 is TGTGCCAGCTCACCCCCGGCAGGCCTTTACAATGAGCAGTTCTTC. Its protein is CASSPPAGLYNEQFF. Using reference TRBV18 and TRBJ2-1 for the parts outside the CDR3, the full variable domain is NAGVMQNPRHLVRRRGQEARLRCSPMKGHSHVYWYRQLPEEGLKFMVYLQKENIIDESGMPKERFSAEFPKEGPSILRIQQVVRGDSAAYFCASSPPAGLYNEQFFGPGTRLTVL.

The chain couples TRBV30 to TRBJ2-5, with D possibly being TRBD2 (5 bases). V was clipped by 0 bases and J by 6 bases, with 8 bases between them. CDR3 length: 12 amino acids. From germline, CDR1 is GTSNPN and CDR2 SVGIG (reference sequence). This chain's CDR3 is CAWSVRGKTQYF. The CDR3 DNA reads TGTGCCTGGAGTGTACGAGGGAAGACCCAGTACTTC.

The chain links TRBV4-1 to TRBJ1-3; no firm D call. The V end lost 2 bases, the J end lost 4 bases, and 3 bases lay between the germline ends. This CDR3 has 12 amino acids. The germline V gene encodes CDR1 MGHRA and CDR2 YSYEKL. CDR3 sequence: CASSQSGNTIYF. In DNA, the CDR3 is TGCGCCAGCAGCCAATCGGGAAACACCATATATTTT.

J is TRBJ1-2 and V is TRBV30; D gene uncertain. CDR3 length: 12 amino acids. Trimming took off 4 bases at V and 7 bases at J, with 13 bases between the two ends. CDR1 and CDR2 from the germline V gene are GTSNPN and SVGIG (reference sequence). The CDR3, as DNA: TGTGCCTGGAATCCTAGCTTGGGTGGCTACACCTTC. Protein: CAWNPSLGGYTF.

This chain joins TRBV6-5 and TRBJ2-7, with D perhaps TRBD1 (6 bases). With 5 bases removed from V and 2 bases from J, the gap between germline ends came to 13 bases. The germline CDR1 and CDR2 sequences are MNHEY and SVGAGI. The CDR3 sequence is 14 residues long. The CDR3 nucleotides are TGTGCCAGCAGTAAACACCGGACAGCCTACGAGCAGTACTTC. It yields the protein CASSKHRTAYEQYF.

The genes are TRBV24-1 and TRBJ1-5; a weak D match, TRBD1 (6 bases). Looked up from germline, CDR1 is KGHDR and CDR2 is SFDVKD. V was cut by 7 bases and J by 9 bases, with 18 bases left in between. The CDR3 contains 14 residues. This chain's CDR3 is CATSEPGHTRPQHF. The CDR3 DNA is TGTGCCACCAGCGAGCCGGGACACACCAGGCCCCAGCATTTT.

This sequence joins TRBV6-1 and TRBJ1-5, with D possibly being TRBD1 (5 bases). The CDR3 is made up of 15 amino acids. Germline CDR1 is MNHNS and CDR2 is SASEGT. V lost 3 bases to trimming and J lost 0 bases, with 9 bases between them. This chain's CDR3 is CASSELGHSNQPQHF. In DNA form, the CDR3 reads TGTGCCAGCAGTGAGTTAGGACATAGCAATCAGCCCCAGCATTTT.

The chain joins TRBV4-2 to TRBJ2-5, with a possible D match to TRBD1 (6 bases). Germline-derived CDR1 and CDR2 are LGHNA and YNFKEQ. The CDR3 has 15 amino acids. Trimming removed 4 bases from V and 5 bases from J, with 17 bases in between. CDR3 amino acids: CASSLRDTLLETQYF. CDR3 sequence (DNA): TGTGCCAGCAGCCTCCGGGACACCCTTCTGGAGACCCAGTACTTC.

The chain joins TRBV7-2 to TRBJ1-1; 8 nucleotides agree with TRBD1. V dropped 5 bases and J dropped 4; count of bases not matched to a gene: 6. In germline, CDR1 is SGHTA, CDR2 FQGNSA. The CDR3 sequence is 14 residues long. CDR3 DNA sequence: TGTGCCAGCAGCGACCAACAGGGGGTCACTGAAGCTTTCTTT. Residues: CASSDQQGVTEAFF.

The chain links TRBV27 to TRBJ1-6; D perhaps matches TRBD1 (5 bases). Germline values: CDR1 MNHEY, CDR2 SMNVEV (reference sequence). With 4 bases removed from V and 8 bases from J, the gap between germline ends came to 12 bases. The length of the CDR3 is 14 residues. CDR3 sequence (DNA): TGTGCCAGCAGTTGGCGGGGCTGGTATTCACCCCTCCACTTT. Translation: CASSWRGWYSPLHF.

This clone was counted between two and nine times. One end of the junction varies from germline; a read error may be responsible. The CDR3 DNA reads as TGTGCCAGCAGTAACCCGACAGGGATGGGGCCCTTC. It translates to CASSNPTGMGPF. The chain recombines TRBV6-5 with TRBJ1-2; 7 bases map to TRBD1. Per germline, CDR1 MNHEY and CDR2 SVGAGI. CDR3 length equals 12 residues.

J is TRBJ2-2 and V is TRBV30; TRBD2 matches 9 bases. The CDR3 extends over 15 amino acids. Germline V gives CDR1 GTSNPN, CDR2 SVGIG (reference sequence). V shed 2 bases and J 4 bases; nucleotides not matched to a gene: 5. CDR3 in amino acids: CAWSLRGGGTGELFF. Written as DNA, the CDR3 is TGTGCCTGGAGTTTGCGGGGGGGCGGCACCGGGGAGCTGTTTTTT.

The chain links TRBV7-3 to TRBJ2-3, with TRBD2 matching over 8 bases. Unmatched junction bases numbered 4, after V lost 2 bases and J lost 0 bases. Germline values: CDR1 SGHTA, CDR2 FQGTGA. There are 16 residues in the CDR3. The chain's CDR3 is CASSLGASGSTDTQYF. CDR3 DNA: TGTGCCAGCAGCTTAGGGGCTAGCGGGAGCACAGATACGCAGTATTTT.

The chain uses TRBV18 and TRBJ1-2; no definite D call. The V gene's germline CDR1 is KGHSH and CDR2 LQKENI. This CDR3 spans 14 amino acids. V lost 1 base to trimming and J lost 8 bases, with 14 bases between them. The CDR3 DNA is TGTGCCAGCTCACCACTCCAGGATTCTCCGGGCTACACCTTC. Amino acid sequence: CASSPLQDSPGYTF.

This chain uses TRBV2 with TRBJ2-7; 8 nucleotides match TRBD1. With V trimmed by 2 bases and J by 3 bases, 3 bases remained unmatched. Germline V lookup: CDR1 SNHLY, CDR2 FYNNEI. The CDR3 is 14 amino acids. The CDR3: CASSERTGRYEQYF. The DNA for the CDR3 is TGTGCCAGCAGTGAACGGACAGGGCGCTACGAGCAGTACTTC.

The V gene is TRBV19, the J gene TRBJ1-1, with D hard to call. CDR1 LNHDA and CDR2 SQIVND come from the germline V gene (reference sequence). Trimming pared 3 bases from V and 8 bases from J, leaving 22 bases between. The CDR3 loop spans 16 amino acids. In nucleotides, the CDR3 is TGTGCCAGTAGTATGAGGGTTCGTGGACGGAGATCGGAAGCTTTCTTT. It encodes CASSMRVRGRRSEAFF. Using reference TRBV19 and TRBJ1-1 for the parts outside the CDR3, the full variable domain is DGGITQSPKYLFRKEGQNVTLSCEQNLNHDAMYWYRQDPGQGLRLIYYSQIVNDFQKGDIAEGYSVSREKKESFPLTVTSAQKNPTAFYLCASSMRVRGRRSEAFFGQGTRLTVV.

V is TRBV19 and J is TRBJ1-3; 7 positions agree with TRBD1. The V gene's germline CDR1 is LNHDA and CDR2 SQIVND (reference sequence). Trimming removed 6 bases from V and 4 bases from J; junction bases left unmatched: 9. The CDR3 is 15 amino acids. The CDR3 nucleotides are TGTGCCAGTAGAATGACAGGGAGTGGCGGAAACACCATATATTTT. It encodes CASRMTGSGGNTIYF.

This clone occurred a few times. The chain employs TRBV18 and TRBJ1-3, with D tentatively TRBD1 (5 bases). V was clipped by 0 bases and J by 2 bases, with 14 bases between them. The CDR3 spans 17 residues. The germline V gene has CDR1 KGHSH and CDR2 LQKENI. In nucleotides, the CDR3 is TGTGCCAGCTCACCACCCGTAGGATTAGGGGCTGGAAACACCATATATTTT. It specifies CASSPPVGLGAGNTIYF.

This chain links TRBV3-1 (or the pseudogene TRBV3-2) with TRBJ1-2; 8 positions agree with TRBD1. The CDR3 length is 18 residues. CDR1 is LGHDT, CDR2 YNNKEL, per germline (reference sequence). The trim removed 1 base at V and 6 bases at J, leaving 16 bases unmatched. CDR3 DNA sequence: TGTGCCAGCAGCCAAGCATTTAGCTGGACAGGGAGAGAGAATGGCTACACCTTC. This sequence encodes CASSQAFSWTGRENGYTF.

The V call is TRBV5-6, the J call TRBJ1-1, with a tentative D call TRBD1 (5 bases). In germline, CDR1 is SGHDT, CDR2 YYEEEE. Trimming pared 0 bases from V and 5 bases from J, leaving 11 bases between. This CDR3 is built from 14 residues. The CDR3 nucleotides read TGTGCCAGCAGCTTGGGCGGGCGGGGGACTGAAGCTTTCTTT. Translated: CASSLGGRGTEAFF. The full variable domain, in which reference TRBV5-6 and TRBJ1-1 provide the parts outside the CDR3, is DAGVTQSPTHLIKTRGQQVTLRCSPKSGHDTVSWYQQALGQGPQFIFQYYEEEERQRGNFPDRFSGHQFPNYSSELNVNALLLGDSALYLCASSLGGRGTEAFFGQGTRLTVV.

The CDR3 bases are TGCGCCAGCAGCCAAATGGTGGGAGGGGGTCCTAAGGGCGAGCAGTACTTC. Amino acid sequence: CASSQMVGGGPKGEQYF. This chain links TRBV5-1 with TRBJ2-7, with a tentative D call TRBD2 (7 bases). This CDR3 contains 17 residues. Trimming took 4 bases from V and 6 from J, leaving 26 bases between them. In germline, CDR1 is SGHRS, CDR2 YFSETQ.